This T cell receptor (beta chain) was sequenced in a study of T cell responses to AZD1222 COVID-19 vaccine. The data were produced by immunoSEQ multiplex PCR, yet TCRdb's version contains in-frame clones alone and is incomplete. The table includes about 130,000 clones, 80% to 90% detected once. V lost 0 bases and J 2 bases, leaving 17 bases between the germline ends. Germline V CDR1 and CDR2: SGHAT, FQDESV (reference sequence). The CDR3 totals 17 residues. This specimen was peripheral blood, taken on day 0 of AZD1222 vaccination. The chain combines TRBV11-1 with TRBJ2-7; D possibly corresponds to TRBD1 (5 bases). This sequence was found in an adult in good health. The chain's CDR3 is CASSLARSQTRAYEQYF. CDR3 sequence (DNA): TGTGCCAGCAGCTTAGCGCGGAGTCAAACCAGGGCCTACGAGCAGTACTTC. Together with reference TRBV11-1 and TRBJ2-7, the CDR3 gives the full variable domain: EAEVAQSPRYKITEKSQAVAFWCDPISGHATLYWYRQILGQGPELLVQFQDESVVDDSQLPKDRFSAERLKGVDSTLKIQPAELGDSAMYLCASSLARSQTRAYEQYFGPGTRLTVT.